This is a list of T cell receptor beta chains from one sample in a study of T-cell reconstitution after alpha-beta-depleted transplantation in children. TCRdb re-derived calls from the PCR reads in MiXCR, one entry per CDR3 protein. The sample includes around 500,000 distinct CDR3 sequences, under 25% seen only once; the top ten take 12% to 15%. The specimen comprised PBMCs, mostly from graft donor cells, sampled 360 days after TCRalphabeta/CD19-depleted stem cell transplant. Receptors were obtained from a boy in the first two years of life who had a stem cell transplant for acute myeloid leukemia, so the T cells may come from the graft donor. CDR3s include the opening cysteine and the closing phenylalanine or tryptophan. Each record gives: J gene, clone size, V gene, D gene, CDR3 protein, CDR3 DNA. A D gene is named only where the DNA matches it firmly. Clone size is given for some rows only: seen once, a few or many times, or a class if the clone is expanded.

J: TRBJ2-4; size: -; V: TRBV7-2; D: TRBD2; CDR3: CASSFSGGGNIQYF; DNA: TGTGCCAGCAGCTTTAGCGGGGGGGGAAACATTCAGTACTTC
J: TRBJ2-3; size: many; V: TRBV29-1; D: -; CDR3: CSVETGRGNTDTQYF; DNA: TGCAGCGTTGAAACCGGTCGAGGGAACACAGATACGCAGTATTTT
J: TRBJ2-5; size: few; V: TRBV5-1; D: -; CDR3: CASSLAGTDKETQYF; DNA: TGCGCCAGCAGCTTGGCCGGGACTGACAAAGAGACCCAGTACTTC
J: TRBJ1-1; size: -; V: TRBV7-2; D: -; CDR3: CASSSQGTPTEAFF; DNA: TGTGCCAGCAGCTCGCAGGGGACCCCCACTGAAGCTTTCTTT
J: TRBJ2-2; size: few; V: TRBV24-1; D: TRBD1; CDR3: CATHAGTGLAGELFF; DNA: TGTGCCACACACGCCGGGACAGGGTTAGCCGGGGAGCTGTTTTTT
J: TRBJ1-1; size: few; V: TRBV7-9; D: -; CDR3: CASSLEGRREAFF; DNA: TGTGCCAGCAGCTTAGAAGGGCGACGCGAAGCTTTCTTT
J: TRBJ2-5; size: few; V: TRBV6-1; D: TRBD1; CDR3: CASSTGTAEQETQYF; DNA: TGTGCCAGCAGTACCGGGACAGCAGAACAGGAGACCCAGTACTTC
J: TRBJ2-5; size: -; V: TRBV6-1; D: -; CDR3: CASSPGKSGETQYF; DNA: TGTGCCAGCAGCCCAGGCAAGTCGGGGGAGACCCAGTACTTC
J: TRBJ2-5; size: -; V: TRBV10-3; D: -; CDR3: CAIAQAGGGSQETQYF; DNA: TGTGCCATCGCCCAAGCAGGGGGAGGATCTCAAGAGACCCAGTACTTC
J: TRBJ2-2; size: -; V: TRBV7-2; D: -; CDR3: CASSVPGAARTGELFF; DNA: TGTGCCAGCAGCGTCCCGGGGGCGGCGAGAACCGGGGAGCTGTTTTTT
J: TRBJ1-1; size: few; V: TRBV7-2; D: TRBD1; CDR3: CASRGQGGWTEAFF; DNA: TGTGCCAGCAGGGGACAGGGCGGGTGGACTGAAGCTTTCTTT
J: TRBJ2-4; size: -; V: TRBV5-1; D: -; CDR3: CASSHYQTGMRAKNIQYF; DNA: TGCGCCAGCAGCCACTATCAAACAGGGATGCGTGCCAAAAACATTCAGTACTTC
J: TRBJ2-2; size: few; V: TRBV20-1; D: -; CDR3: CSAGVARAGELFF; DNA: TGCAGTGCTGGAGTGGCGAGGGCCGGGGAGCTGTTTTTT
J: TRBJ1-2; size: -; V: TRBV5-6; D: -; CDR3: CASSSEPLFYGYTF; DNA: TGTGCCAGCAGCTCCGAACCCCTTTTCTATGGCTACACCTTC
J: TRBJ1-1; size: many; V: TRBV29-1; D: -; CDR3: CSVEITSNTEAFF; DNA: TGCAGCGTTGAGATCACCTCGAACACTGAAGCTTTCTTT
J: TRBJ2-3; size: few; V: TRBV4-3; D: -; CDR3: CASSPELMGDTQYF; DNA: TGCGCCAGCAGCCCTGAACTCATGGGTGATACGCAGTATTTT
J: TRBJ2-2; size: -; V: TRBV15; D: TRBD2; CDR3: CATSRDLLAGTTRTGELFF; DNA: TGTGCCACCAGCAGAGATTTACTAGCGGGTACTACGAGGACCGGGGAGCTGTTTTTT
J: TRBJ1-5; size: -; V: TRBV28; D: TRBD1; CDR3: CASSVLIRGRGQPQHF; DNA: TGTGCCAGCAGTGTGTTGATCAGGGGGCGAGGGCAGCCCCAGCATTTT
J: TRBJ2-3; size: -; V: TRBV29-1; D: -; CDR3: CSALVGDTDTQYF; DNA: TGCAGCGCTTTAGTCGGGGACACAGATACGCAGTATTTT
J: TRBJ2-1; size: -; V: TRBV23-1; D: -; CDR3: CASSQSGQVYYNEQFF; DNA: TGCGCCAGCAGTCAATCCGGCCAGGTTTACTACAATGAGCAGTTCTTC
J: TRBJ1-1; size: -; V: TRBV10-3; D: -; CDR3: CAISDWGAAEAFF; DNA: TGTGCCATCAGTGATTGGGGGGCGGCTGAAGCTTTCTTT
J: TRBJ2-7; size: many; V: TRBV4-3; D: -; CDR3: CASSQDRDGAYEQYF; DNA: TGCGCCAGCAGCCAAGATCGGGACGGAGCCTACGAGCAGTACTTC
J: TRBJ2-2; size: many; V: TRBV27; D: TRBD1; CDR3: CASTLGTGANTGELFF; DNA: TGTGCCAGCACCCTCGGGACAGGGGCGAACACCGGGGAGCTGTTTTTT
J: TRBJ1-1; size: many; V: TRBV27; D: -; CDR3: CASSLSGGWEMKPFF; DNA: TGTGCCAGCAGTTTATCTGGTGGTTGGGAAATGAAACCTTTCTTT
J: TRBJ2-1; size: many; V: TRBV6-1; D: TRBD1; CDR3: CASRPDRGSWNEQFF; DNA: TGTGCCAGCAGACCGGACAGGGGAAGTTGGAATGAGCAGTTCTTC
J: TRBJ2-3; size: many; V: TRBV25-1; D: -; CDR3: CASSEYSSYTQYF; DNA: TGTGCCAGCAGTGAATATTCAAGCTATACGCAGTATTTT
J: TRBJ1-5; size: -; V: TRBV30; D: TRBD1; CDR3: CAWSARRDRSYQPQHF; DNA: TGTGCCTGGAGTGCGCGCCGGGACAGGAGCTATCAGCCCCAGCATTTT
J: TRBJ2-1; size: -; V: TRBV28; D: TRBD2; CDR3: CASSSGGASGGAGYNEQFF; DNA: TGTGCCAGCAGTTCAGGGGGGGCTAGCGGGGGGGCGGGGTACAATGAGCAGTTCTTC
J: TRBJ2-2; size: -; V: TRBV27; D: TRBD2; CDR3: CASSGRGLAGVTGELFF; DNA: TGTGCCAGCAGCGGAAGAGGGCTAGCGGGCGTCACCGGGGAGCTGTTTTTT
J: TRBJ2-1; size: many; V: TRBV11-3; D: -; CDR3: CASSLDGDNEQFF; DNA: TGTGCCAGCAGCTTAGACGGCGACAATGAGCAGTTCTTC
J: TRBJ2-1; size: few; V: TRBV20-1; D: TRBD1; CDR3: CSASGGDRGLYNEQFF; DNA: TGCAGTGCTAGCGGCGGCGACAGGGGCCTCTACAATGAGCAGTTCTTC
J: TRBJ1-1; size: many; V: TRBV27; D: -; CDR3: CASMLWANTEAFF; DNA: TGTGCCAGCATGTTATGGGCGAACACTGAAGCTTTCTTT
J: TRBJ2-5; size: many; V: TRBV20-1; D: -; CDR3: CSARVPLGPETQYF; DNA: TGCAGTGCTAGAGTCCCTTTGGGGCCAGAGACCCAGTACTTC
J: TRBJ1-3; size: few; V: TRBV20-1; D: -; CDR3: CSAMGVNTIYF; DNA: TGCAGTGCTATGGGGGTAAACACCATATATTTT
J: TRBJ1-3; size: few; V: TRBV6-1; D: -; CDR3: CASSEDPILFFSGNTIYF; DNA: TGTGCCAGCAGTGAAGATCCCATACTCTTTTTCTCTGGAAACACCATATATTTT
J: TRBJ2-5; size: many; V: TRBV12-3/TRBV12-4; D: -; CDR3: CASSAGFQETQYF; DNA: TGTGCCAGCAGTGCGGGATTTCAAGAGACCCAGTACTTC
J: TRBJ2-1; size: few; V: TRBV12-5; D: -; CDR3: CASGSSTGAEQFF; DNA: TGTGCTAGTGGTTCCTCCACTGGCGCGGAGCAGTTCTTC
J: TRBJ2-3; size: -; V: TRBV21-1; D: -; CDR3: CASSKWGSGGLTDTQYF; DNA: TGTGCCAGCAGCAAATGGGGTAGCGGGGGGCTCACAGATACGCAGTATTTT
J: TRBJ2-7; size: many; V: TRBV29-1; D: TRBD1; CDR3: CSVEVTGAGQYF; DNA: TGCAGCGTTGAAGTCACAGGGGCCGGGCAGTACTTC
J: TRBJ2-6; size: -; V: TRBV6-2/TRBV6-3; D: -; CDR3: CASSYSSYGLKRVGANVLTF; DNA: TGTGCCAGCAGTTACTCGAGTTATGGACTCAAAAGGGTCGGGGCCAACGTCCTGACTTTC
J: TRBJ2-5; size: many; V: TRBV7-2; D: -; CDR3: CASSLRIQGQETQYF; DNA: TGTGCCAGCAGCTTAAGAATTCAGGGACAAGAGACCCAGTACTTC
J: TRBJ2-2; size: -; V: TRBV12-3/TRBV12-4; D: -; CDR3: CASSSGRGPTGELFF; DNA: TGTGCCAGCAGTTCGGGGCGGGGACCCACCGGGGAGCTGTTTTTT
J: TRBJ1-1; size: few; V: TRBV27; D: -; CDR3: CASSYAFELLNTEAFF; DNA: TGTGCCAGCAGCTATGCCTTTGAGCTGCTAAACACTGAAGCTTTCTTT
J: TRBJ1-1; size: many; V: TRBV20-1; D: TRBD1; CDR3: CSASQTGWNTEAFF; DNA: TGCAGTGCTAGCCAGACAGGGTGGAACACTGAAGCTTTCTTT
J: TRBJ2-5; size: many; V: TRBV29-1; D: -; CDR3: CSVFQETQYF; DNA: TGCAGCGTTTTCCAAGAGACCCAGTACTTC
J: TRBJ2-7; size: many; V: TRBV6-5; D: TRBD1; CDR3: CASSRTGNEQYF; DNA: TGTGCCAGCAGCCGGACAGGCAACGAGCAGTACTTC
J: TRBJ2-7; size: many; V: TRBV4-3; D: TRBD2; CDR3: CASSQGRGTYEQYF; DNA: TGCGCCAGCAGCCAAGGGCGGGGGACCTACGAGCAGTACTTC
J: TRBJ1-5; size: -; V: TRBV12-3/TRBV12-4; D: -; CDR3: CASSLMQQPQHF; DNA: TGTGCCAGCAGTTTAATGCAGCAGCCCCAGCATTTT
J: TRBJ1-2; size: -; V: TRBV6-5; D: -; CDR3: CASSYYLWGGNYGYTF; DNA: TGTGCCAGCAGTTACTACCTTTGGGGCGGAAACTATGGCTACACCTTC
J: TRBJ2-7; size: many; V: TRBV7-2; D: -; CDR3: CASSLGGVGISYEQYF; DNA: TGTGCCAGCAGCTTAGGGGGGGTTGGGATCTCCTACGAGCAGTACTTC
J: TRBJ2-7; size: few; V: TRBV29-1; D: -; CDR3: CSVGSGPYEQYF; DNA: TGCAGCGTTGGGTCAGGTCCCTACGAGCAGTACTTC
J: TRBJ1-3; size: few; V: TRBV14; D: -; CDR3: CASSPTRYGSYSGNTIYF; DNA: TGTGCCAGCAGCCCTACCAGATACGGTTCCTACTCTGGAAACACCATATATTTT
J: TRBJ2-1; size: few; V: TRBV10-3; D: -; CDR3: CAISESRGVTYNEQFF; DNA: TGTGCCATCAGTGAGTCGCGGGGCGTAACCTACAATGAGCAGTTCTTC
J: TRBJ2-7; size: many; V: TRBV6-5; D: TRBD1; CDR3: CASSYVQGSPYEQYF; DNA: TGTGCCAGCAGTTACGTACAGGGGTCACCCTACGAGCAGTACTTC
J: TRBJ1-4; size: -; V: TRBV29-1; D: -; CDR3: CSVESTGLNEKLFF; DNA: TGCAGCGTTGAATCGACAGGCTTAAATGAAAAACTGTTTTTT